A selection of T cell receptor beta chains follows, all from one sample in a study of control samples from healthy donors and cancer patients. TCRdb's copy holds only in-frame clones and misses some; the assay was immunoSEQ multiplex PCR. The sample includes some 140,000 clones, 94% of them seen just once. The sample comprised blood. The receptors were gathered from a man in his forties or fifties in good health. The CDR3 runs from the conserved cysteine through the conserved F or W. D genes are given only for firm matches. Clone size is given for some rows only: seen once, a few or many times, or a class if the clone is expanded.

>TRBJ1-5|TRBV6-5|16|.|.
CASSYGGHLSNQPQHF
TGTGCCAGCAGTTACGGGGGACATCTTAGCAATCAGCCCCAGCATTTT
>TRBJ1-1|TRBV5-1|13|.|.
CASSSGGELEAFF
TGCGCCAGCAGCTCGGGAGGGGAGCTTGAAGCTTTCTTT
>TRBJ1-3|TRBV24-1|14|TRBD1|.
CATSDGTAGNTIYF
TGTGCCACCAGTGATGGGACAGCTGGAAACACCATATATTTT
>TRBJ2-5|TRBV5-6|16|TRBD2|.
CASSLGLAGGHETQYF
TGTGCCAGCAGCCTAGGACTAGCGGGGGGGCACGAGACCCAGTACTTC
>TRBJ1-1|TRBV29-1|16|.|.
CSVEEGVGVLNTEAFF
TGCAGCGTTGAGGAGGGGGTAGGGGTCCTGAACACTGAAGCTTTCTTT
>TRBJ1-2|TRBV28|15|TRBD1|.
CASSYPPGQGDGYTF
TGTGCCAGCAGTTACCCCCCGGGACAGGGCGATGGCTACACCTTC
>TRBJ2-7|TRBV11-2|17|.|.
CASSSPQELILSYEQYF
TGTGCCAGCAGCTCCCCCCAAGAATTAATTCTTTCCTACGAGCAGTACTTC
>TRBJ2-7|TRBV2|15|TRBD1|.
CASKRTGGIRSEQYF
TGTGCCAGCAAAAGAACAGGGGGCATCAGAAGCGAGCAGTACTTC
>TRBJ2-7|TRBV30|13|TRBD1|.
CAWRGAGGFEQYF
TGTGCCTGGAGAGGGGCAGGGGGCTTCGAGCAGTACTTC
>TRBJ2-6|TRBV5-4|15|.|.
CASSPPGAGANVLTF
TGTGCCAGCAGCCCCCCAGGGGCTGGGGCCAACGTCCTGACTTTC
>TRBJ1-2|TRBV11-2|16|.|.
CASSPTIGPTGYGYTF
TGTGCCAGCAGCCCCACAATCGGGCCCACGGGCTATGGCTACACCTTC
>TRBJ1-6|TRBV7-9|16|.|.
CASSSSISGGNSPLHF
TGTGCCAGCAGCTCCAGTATTTCCGGTGGGAATTCACCCCTCCACTTT
>TRBJ2-2|TRBV2|13|TRBD1|.
CASSGQGTGELFF
TGTGCCAGCAGTGGACAGGGTACCGGGGAGCTGTTTTTT
>TRBJ1-6|TRBV18|18|TRBD1|.
CASSPAGTGRSSASPLHF
TGTGCCAGCTCACCGGCCGGGACAGGGAGGTCTTCGGCCTCACCCCTCCACTTT
>TRBJ1-6|TRBV12-3/TRBV12-4|12|.|.
CASSSYNSPLHF
TGTGCCAGCAGCAGCTATAATTCACCCCTCCACTTT
>TRBJ2-5|TRBV19|14|.|.
CASSIVGAGGTQYF
TGTGCCAGTAGTATAGTGGGAGCCGGCGGGACCCAGTACTTC
>TRBJ1-3|TRBV6-5|14|.|.
CASRPGTSGNTIYF
TGTGCCAGCAGGCCCGGGACGTCGGGAAACACCATATATTTT
>TRBJ2-7|TRBV5-1|14|.|.
CASSGQGKGIQQYF
TGCGCCAGCAGCGGGCAGGGGAAAGGAATACAGCAGTACTTC
>TRBJ2-7|TRBV29-1|19|TRBD2|once
CSVRGEFSGGPNRAYEQYF
TGCAGCGTTCGGGGGGAGTTTAGCGGGGGACCGAACCGAGCCTACGAGCAGTACTTC
>TRBJ1-1|TRBV29-1|11|.|once
CSVGGYTEAFF
TGCAGCGTGGGGGGCTACACTGAAGCTTTCTTT
>TRBJ1-3|TRBV13|14|.|.
CASSLEGQGNTIYF
TGTGCCAGCAGCTTAGAAGGGCAAGGAAACACCATATATTTT
>TRBJ2-3|TRBV30|15|TRBD1|.
CAWSAWTGAADTQYF
TGTGCCTGGAGTGCGTGGACAGGGGCGGCTGATACGCAGTATTTT
>TRBJ2-7|TRBV6-2/TRBV6-3|12|.|once
CASSYMSRKQYF
TGTGCCAGCAGTTACATGTCGAGGAAGCAGTACTTC
>TRBJ1-3|TRBV5-5|15|.|.
CASSLDIGYGNTIYF
TGTGCCAGCAGCTTGGATATTGGATATGGAAACACCATATATTTT
>TRBJ2-3|TRBV5-4|15|TRBD2|.
CASSRGLAGGQLLYF
TGTGCCAGCAGCCGAGGACTAGCGGGGGGTCAGCTTCTGTATTTT
>TRBJ1-2|TRBV29-1|16|.|once
CSVEKGSGVAAYGYTF
TGCAGCGTTGAAAAGGGAAGTGGGGTAGCGGCCTATGGCTACACCTTC
>TRBJ1-1|TRBV28|14|.|once
CASSFQHYPTEAFF
TGTGCCAGCAGTTTTCAACACTATCCCACTGAAGCTTTCTTT
>TRBJ1-6|TRBV30|12|.|.
CAWSRGNSPLHF
TGTGCCTGGTCCAGGGGTAATTCACCCCTCCACTTT
>TRBJ1-2|TRBV5-4|14|.|.
CASSLGEGNYGYTF
TGTGCCAGCAGCTTGGGGGAGGGCAACTATGGCTACACCTTC
>TRBJ1-2|TRBV2|11|.|.
CASSVKNGYTF
TGTGCCAGCAGTGTCAAGAATGGCTACACCTTC
>TRBJ1-1|TRBV3-1/TRBV3-2|12|.|.
CASSQVNTEAFF
TGTGCCAGCAGCCAAGTGAACACTGAAGCTTTCTTT
>TRBJ1-1|TRBV7-2|13|.|.
CASSLDFGTEAFF
TGTGCCAGCAGCTTAGATTTTGGTACAGAAGCTTTCTTT
>TRBJ2-3|TRBV13|17|TRBD2|.
CASSGTPGLALSDTQYF
TGTGCCAGCAGTGGAACTCCGGGACTAGCACTATCAGATACGCAGTATTTT
>TRBJ1-2|TRBV5-1|12|TRBD1|.
CASSPGQAGYTF
TGCGCCAGCAGCCCGGGACAGGCTGGCTACACCTTC
>TRBJ1-4|TRBV2|17|TRBD1|.
CASKNDRARGTNEKLFF
TGTGCCAGCAAGAACGACAGGGCGAGGGGAACTAATGAAAAACTGTTTTTT
>TRBJ1-4|TRBV5-1|16|TRBD1|.
CASSLGSGTGSTKLFF
TGCGCCAGCAGCTTGGGATCGGGGACAGGGTCGACAAAACTGTTTTTT
>TRBJ1-6|TRBV27|13|TRBD1|once
CASSRQGGSPLHF
TGTGCCAGCAGTCGACAGGGGGGTTCACCCCTCCACTTT
>TRBJ2-1|TRBV27|15|.|.
CASSEGARAYNEQFF
TGTGCCAGCAGCGAAGGGGCGAGGGCCTACAATGAGCAGTTCTTC
>TRBJ1-1|TRBV9|15|.|.
CASSVAPRATDEAFF
TGTGCCAGCAGCGTAGCCCCCCGGGCCACCGATGAAGCTTTCTTT
>TRBJ1-6|TRBV3-1/TRBV3-2|13|.|.
CASSQGARASLHF
TGTGCCAGCAGCCAAGGTGCCAGGGCCTCCCTCCACTTT
>TRBJ2-3|TRBV30|16|TRBD1|.
CAWSPVGQDGADTQYF
TGTGCCTGGAGTCCTGTAGGACAGGACGGCGCAGATACGCAGTATTTT
>TRBJ1-2|TRBV27|15|.|.
CARLATDSINYGYTF
TGTGCCAGGCTCGCGACAGATAGTATAAACTATGGCTACACCTTC
>TRBJ1-2|TRBV2|19|.|once
CASSETGGDLKSGLYGYTF
TGTGCCAGTAGTGAAACGGGGGGGGACCTAAAAAGCGGGCTCTATGGCTACACCTTC
>TRBJ1-2|TRBV28|14|.|.
CASSLAGRTYGYTF
TGTGCCAGCAGTTTAGCGGGACGGACCTATGGCTACACCTTC
>TRBJ2-5|TRBV6-6|15|TRBD1|.
CASTGQELHQETQYF
TGTGCCAGCACCGGACAGGAGCTTCATCAAGAGACCCAGTACTTC
>TRBJ1-3|TRBV5-1|16|.|.
CASSSGQFSTGNTIYF
TGCGCCAGCAGCTCTGGACAGTTCTCGACTGGAAACACCATATATTTT
>TRBJ1-5|TRBV7-9|16|TRBD1|.
CASSRGTGNSNQPQHF
TGTGCCAGCAGCCGTGGGACAGGGAATAGCAATCAGCCCCAGCATTTT
>TRBJ1-1|TRBV5-6|16|TRBD1|once
CASSRDRGNMNTEAFF
TGTGCCAGCAGCCGGGACAGGGGGAACATGAACACTGAAGCTTTCTTT
>TRBJ2-7|TRBV6-2/TRBV6-3|18|TRBD2|.
CASSYSRLAGGSSYEQYF
TGTGCCAGCAGTTACTCGAGACTAGCGGGGGGAAGCTCCTACGAGCAGTACTTC
>TRBJ2-5|TRBV9|22|.|.
CASSPPGARHRRRPRRQETQYF
TGTGCCAGCAGCCCCCCGGGGGCCAGGCACAGGAGGCGTCCGCGGCGCCAAGAGACCCAGTACTTC